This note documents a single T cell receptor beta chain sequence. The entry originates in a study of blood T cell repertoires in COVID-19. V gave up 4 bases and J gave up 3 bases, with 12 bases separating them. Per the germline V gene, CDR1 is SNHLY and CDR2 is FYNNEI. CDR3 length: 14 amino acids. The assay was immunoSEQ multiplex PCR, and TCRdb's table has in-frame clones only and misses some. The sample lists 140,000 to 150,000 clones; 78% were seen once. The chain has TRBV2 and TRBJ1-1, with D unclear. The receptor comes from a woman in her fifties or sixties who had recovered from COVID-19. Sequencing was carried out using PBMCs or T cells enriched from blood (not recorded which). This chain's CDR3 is CASSAPRGYTEAFF. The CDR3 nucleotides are TGTGCCAGCAGTGCGCCCAGAGGATACACTGAAGCTTTCTTT.